This is a list of T cell receptor beta chains from one sample in a study of regulatory T cells in long-lasting Graves disease. TCRdb re-analysed the multiplex PCR reads in MiXCR, keeping a single row per CDR3 protein. This table holds roughly 470,000 distinct CDR3 sequences, 20% to 25% found once. Sequencing was performed on peripheral blood mononuclear cells (PBMCs), taken when the disease was refractory, from a patient treated with antithyroid drugs. These receptors all come from a female donor with Graves disease. Both conserved end residues are part of each CDR3. The D gene is left open where the match is weak. Some rows have no size entry. The others give once, few or many, or a class for an expanded clone.

NA NA TRBJ2-5 TRBV24-1 TGTGCCACCAGTCCTAGGGACAACCAAGAGACCCAGTACTTC CATSPRDNQETQYF
TRBD1 NA TRBJ1-1 TRBV19 TGTGCCAGTAGCTCGACGGGACAGTTTATGAACGCTGAAGCTTTCTTT CASSSTGQFMNAEAFF
NA few TRBJ2-1 TRBV28 TGTGCCAGCAGTTGGAGCTACAATGAGCAGTTCTTC CASSWSYNEQFF
NA once TRBJ2-7 TRBV7-9 TGTGCCAGCAGCCCACGTGACTACGAGCAGTACTTC CASSPRDYEQYF
TRBD1 NA TRBJ2-7 TRBV7-2 TGTGCCAGCAGCCCCGGGACAGGGTACGACGAGCAGTACTTC CASSPGTGYDEQYF
NA few TRBJ1-4 TRBV30 TGTGCCTGGAGTGGTGGTCATGCTGGTGAAAAACTGTTTTTT CAWSGGHAGEKLFF
NA many TRBJ1-1 TRBV3-1 TGTGCCAGTCAACAGGGAGCAGAAGCTTTCTTT CASQQGAEAFF
NA NA TRBJ1-1 TRBV18 TGTGCCAGCTCACCGATTAGGGGCACTGAAGCTTTCTTT CASSPIRGTEAFF
NA NA TRBJ2-6 TRBV7-3 TGTGCCAGCAGCCCCCTCGCTGGGGCCAACGTCCTGCCTTTC CASSPLAGANVLPF
TRBD2 once TRBJ2-3 TRBV29-1 TGCAGCCCGGGACTAGCGGGAGATACGGGAGATACGCAGTATTTT CSPGLAGDTGDTQYF
NA many TRBJ2-7 TRBV7-8 TGTGCCAGCAGCCCCCACACCTACGAGCAGTACTTC CASSPHTYEQYF
NA NA TRBJ1-5 TRBV6-2/TRBV6-3 TGTGCCAGCAGTACAGGGAGGGGCCGACAGCCCCAGCATTTT CASSTGRGRQPQHF
NA many TRBJ1-2 TRBV27 TGTGCCAGCAGCTTCGGGGGGGGCTATGGCTACACCTTC CASSFGGGYGYTF
TRBD1 many TRBJ1-6 TRBV29-1 TGCAGCGTATCAGGGGGTACACCTTCACCCCTCCACTTT CSVSGGTPSPLHF
TRBD1 NA TRBJ1-1 TRBV6-1 TGTGCCAGCAGTGAACATGCCCTAGGACAGGGGTCTTCCTGGAACACTGAAGCTTTCTTT CASSEHALGQGSSWNTEAFF
NA NA TRBJ2-7 TRBV7-9 TGTGCCAGCAGCTTAGCTGCTAGCGAGTTGAGGCAGTACTTC CASSLAASELRQYF
NA many TRBJ2-7 TRBV10-3 TGTGCCATCAGTTCCCTTAGGCGGGAGCAGTACTTC CAISSLRREQYF